This paragraph covers one T cell receptor (beta chain) sequence. Its antigen is as yet unknown. This sample was taken from a study of a mutant IDH1 vaccine in newly diagnosed glioma. Background on the study: Treated patients had a mean age of 40.4 years and a roughly 60% male, 37.5% female split. Whole-study results and caveats: Alterations occurring in top peripheral T cell clonotypes seemed unrelated to pseudoprogression.

As to time point: baseline, week 1 (first vaccination visit). The treatment is: pre-vaccination baseline after standard-of-care therapy. Every donor had a new WHO grade 3 or 4 astrocytoma that was IDH1-mutant, with loss of nuclear ATRX. This table comes from immunoSEQ multiplex PCR, and its TCRdb copy is limited to in-frame clones, with some not included. The repertoire holds 65,000 to 70,000 clones, with 83% as singletons. The specimen comprised peripheral blood mononuclear cells (PBMCs), sampled from a glioma patient treated with radiotherapy, temozolomide or both. This receptor was obtained from a woman aged 18-35 years with glioma. Some clones in this sample may be carry-over from other donors' samples.

The CDR3: CASSFTGQSSYEQYF. The CDR3 DNA follows: TGTGCCAGCAGCTTCACCGGTCAGAGCTCCTACGAGCAGTACTTC. The V and J genes are TRBV11-3 and TRBJ2-7; unclear D gene. V was shortened by 3 bases and J by 0 bases, with 12 bases between the two germline ends. The germline V gene encodes CDR1 SGHNT and CDR2 YENEEA. The CDR3 consists of 15 residues.